This T cell receptor (beta chain) appears in the sequencing data of a study of blood T cell repertoires in COVID-19. Study overall: Samples came from the United States, Italy and Spain, spanning acute and convalescent COVID-19. PBMCs, B-cell-depleted T cells, or T cells provided the cDNA or gDNA that made up the material.

Original processing methods: Amplification with reference gene primers provided the estimates of nucleated cell counts. Sequencing was performed with immunoSEQ multiplex PCR; in TCRdb, only in-frame clones are kept and a portion is missing. For V, J and clone size, that table is used; D and trimming come from the DNA. The table records a few hundred thousand clones, around 90% of them present only once. Trimming at V came to 1 base and at J to 7 bases, leaving 5 bases not matched to a gene. The CDR3 sequence is 15 residues long. CDR1 and CDR2 from the germline V gene are SNHLY and FYNNEI. Seattle patient enrollment occurred during active infection, with longitudinal follow-up thereafter.

The sequence was obtained from a man younger than 35 with COVID-19, enrolled during active disease. The material sequenced was peripheral blood. The V gene is TRBV2, the J gene TRBJ2-3, with TRBD2 matching over 10 bases. CDR3 in DNA: TGTGCCAGCAGTGAAGGAGGACTAGCGGATAATACGCAGTATTTT. This codes for CASSEGGLADNTQYF.